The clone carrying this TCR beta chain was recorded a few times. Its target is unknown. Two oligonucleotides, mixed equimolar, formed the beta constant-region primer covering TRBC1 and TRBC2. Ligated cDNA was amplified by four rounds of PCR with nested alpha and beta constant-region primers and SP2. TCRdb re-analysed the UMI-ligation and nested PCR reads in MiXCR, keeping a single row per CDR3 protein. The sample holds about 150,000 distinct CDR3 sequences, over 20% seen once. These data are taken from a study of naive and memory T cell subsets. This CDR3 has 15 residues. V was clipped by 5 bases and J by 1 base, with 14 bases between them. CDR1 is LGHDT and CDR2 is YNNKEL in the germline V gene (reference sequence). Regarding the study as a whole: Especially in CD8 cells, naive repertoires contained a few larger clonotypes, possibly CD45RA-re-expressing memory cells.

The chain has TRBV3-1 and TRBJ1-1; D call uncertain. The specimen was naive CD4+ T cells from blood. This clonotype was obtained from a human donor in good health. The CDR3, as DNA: TGTGCCAGCAGCGTATCGGAAATCAGGAACACTGAAGCTTTCTTT. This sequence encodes CASSVSEIRNTEAFF.